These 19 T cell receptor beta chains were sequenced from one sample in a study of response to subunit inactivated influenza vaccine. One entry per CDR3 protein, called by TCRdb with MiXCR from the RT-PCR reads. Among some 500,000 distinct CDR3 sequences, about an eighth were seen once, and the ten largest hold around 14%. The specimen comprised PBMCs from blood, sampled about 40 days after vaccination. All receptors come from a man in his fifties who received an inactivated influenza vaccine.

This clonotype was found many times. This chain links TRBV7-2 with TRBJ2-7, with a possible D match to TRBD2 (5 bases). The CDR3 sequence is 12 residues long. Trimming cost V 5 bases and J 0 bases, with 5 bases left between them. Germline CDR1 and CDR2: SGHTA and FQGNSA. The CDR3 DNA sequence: TGTGCCAGCAGCGGGAGCTCCTACGAGCAGTACTTC. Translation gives CASSGSSYEQYF.

CDR3 region: CSARDWAGKDNEQFF. CDR3 in DNA: TGCAGTGCTAGAGATTGGGCGGGGAAAGACAATGAGCAGTTCTTC. The gene calls are TRBV20-1 and TRBJ2-1; D possibly corresponds to TRBD2 (6 bases). Trimming shortened V by 0 bases and J by 5 bases, and 14 bases separated the two germline ends. CDR1 and CDR2 from the germline V gene are DFQATT and SNEGSKA (reference sequence). CDR3 length: 15 residues.

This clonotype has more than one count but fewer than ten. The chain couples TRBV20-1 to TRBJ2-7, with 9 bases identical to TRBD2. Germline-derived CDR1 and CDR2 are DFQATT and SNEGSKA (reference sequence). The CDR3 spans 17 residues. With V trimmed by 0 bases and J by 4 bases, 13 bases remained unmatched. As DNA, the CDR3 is TGCAGTGCTAGAGATCCGATCGGCGGGAGGGCCGGTTACGAGCAGTACTTC. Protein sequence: CSARDPIGGRAGYEQYF.

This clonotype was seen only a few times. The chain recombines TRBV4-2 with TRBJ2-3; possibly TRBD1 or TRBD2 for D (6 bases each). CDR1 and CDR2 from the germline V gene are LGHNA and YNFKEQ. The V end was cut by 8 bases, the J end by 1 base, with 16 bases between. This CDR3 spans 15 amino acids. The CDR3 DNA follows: TGTGCCAGCGAGAAGGGGGGTCGGGGCACAGATACGCAGTATTTT. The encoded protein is CASEKGGRGTDTQYF.

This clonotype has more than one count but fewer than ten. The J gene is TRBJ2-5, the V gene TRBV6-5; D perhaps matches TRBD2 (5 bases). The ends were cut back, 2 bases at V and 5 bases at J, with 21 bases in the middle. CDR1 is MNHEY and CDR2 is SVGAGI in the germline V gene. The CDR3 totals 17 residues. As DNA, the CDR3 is TGTGCCAGCAGTTACGCCTCAGGCTTTAATACGGGGGAGACCCAGTACTTC. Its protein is CASSYASGFNTGETQYF.

The CDR3 DNA sequence: TGTGCCAGCAGTGGTCGGACAGGGTGGGAGCAGTACTTC. This gives the protein CASSGRTGWEQYF. This sequence joins TRBV6-2 or TRBV6-3 and TRBJ2-7, with 8 positions matching TRBD1. With V trimmed by 5 bases and J by 7 bases, 7 bases remained unmatched. CDR3 length equals 13 residues. Per germline, CDR1 MNHEY and CDR2 SVGEGT.

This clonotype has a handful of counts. CDR3 DNA sequence: TGTGCCAGCAGCCTTACTAGCGGGGGGCTATTTAACACCGGGGAGCTGTTTTTT. Protein product: CASSLTSGGLFNTGELFF. The gene calls are TRBV11-2 and TRBJ2-2; 12 nucleotides match TRBD2. V trimming: 5 bases; J trimming: 2 bases; junction bases outside the gene matches: 9. Germline lookup yields CDR1 SGHAT and CDR2 FQNNGV. This CDR3 region has 18 residues.

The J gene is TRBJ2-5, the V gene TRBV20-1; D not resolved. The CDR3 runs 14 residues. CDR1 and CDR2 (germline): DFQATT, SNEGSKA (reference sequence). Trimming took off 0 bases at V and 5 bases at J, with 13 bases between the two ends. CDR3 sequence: CSARDRGSQETQYF. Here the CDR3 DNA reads TGCAGTGCTAGAGATAGAGGCAGTCAGGAGACCCAGTACTTC.

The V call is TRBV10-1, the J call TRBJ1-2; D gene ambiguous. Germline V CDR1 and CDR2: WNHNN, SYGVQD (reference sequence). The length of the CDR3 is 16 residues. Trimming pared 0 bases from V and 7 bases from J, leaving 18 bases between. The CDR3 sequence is CASSESSVLDYGGYTF. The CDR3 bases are TGCGCCAGCAGTGAGTCGTCTGTCTTAGATTACGGTGGCTACACCTTC.

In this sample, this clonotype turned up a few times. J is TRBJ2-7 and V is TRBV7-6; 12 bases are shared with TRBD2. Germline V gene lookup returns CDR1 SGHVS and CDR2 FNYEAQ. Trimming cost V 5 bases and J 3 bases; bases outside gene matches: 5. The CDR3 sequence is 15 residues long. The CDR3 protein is CASSPRLAGVYEQYF. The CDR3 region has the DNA TGTGCCAGCAGCCCAAGACTAGCGGGAGTCTACGAGCAGTACTTC. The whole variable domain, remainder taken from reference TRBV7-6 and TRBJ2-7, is GAGVSQSPRYKVTKRGQDVALRCDPISGHVSLYWYRQALGQGPEFLTYFNYEAQQDKSGLPNDRFSAERPEGSISTLTIQRTEQRDSAMYRCASSPRLAGVYEQYFGPGTRLTVT.

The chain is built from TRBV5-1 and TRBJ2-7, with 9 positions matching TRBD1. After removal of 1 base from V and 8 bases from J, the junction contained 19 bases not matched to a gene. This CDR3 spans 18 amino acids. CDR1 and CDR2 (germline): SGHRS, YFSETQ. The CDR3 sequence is CASSLYATGGSESSQQYF. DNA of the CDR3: TGCGCCAGCAGCTTGTACGCGACAGGGGGATCTGAATCTTCGCAGCAGTACTTC.

The CDR3 spells CASRPQGLGETQYF. The CDR3 DNA reads as TGTGCCAGCAGACCACAGGGATTGGGGGAGACCCAGTACTTC. The chain couples TRBV2 to TRBJ2-5; D perhaps matches TRBD1 (6 bases). Trimming cost V 6 bases and J 5 bases, with 16 bases left between them. This CDR3 has 14 amino acids. Looked up from germline, CDR1 is SNHLY and CDR2 is FYNNEI. The full variable domain, in which reference TRBV2 and TRBJ2-5 provide the parts outside the CDR3, is EPEVTQTPSHQVTQMGQEVILRCVPISNHLYFYWYRQILGQKVEFLVSFYNNEISEKSEIFDDQFSVERPDGSNFTLKIRSTKLEDSAMYFCASRPQGLGETQYFGPGTRLLVL.

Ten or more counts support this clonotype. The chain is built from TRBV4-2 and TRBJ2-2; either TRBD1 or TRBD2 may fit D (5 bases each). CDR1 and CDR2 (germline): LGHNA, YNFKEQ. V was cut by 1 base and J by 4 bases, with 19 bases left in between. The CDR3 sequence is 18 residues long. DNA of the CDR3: TGTGCCAGCAGCCAAGTCTGGGCGAGGGTTAGGGGCACCGGGGAGCTGTTTTTT. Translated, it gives CASSQVWARVRGTGELFF.

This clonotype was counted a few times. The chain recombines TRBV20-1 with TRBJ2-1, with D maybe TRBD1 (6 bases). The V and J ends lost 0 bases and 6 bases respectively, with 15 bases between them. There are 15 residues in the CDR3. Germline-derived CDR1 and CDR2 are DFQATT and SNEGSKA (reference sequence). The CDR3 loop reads CSARDRGRGANEQFF. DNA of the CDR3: TGCAGTGCTAGAGATCGAGGCAGGGGAGCCAATGAGCAGTTCTTC.

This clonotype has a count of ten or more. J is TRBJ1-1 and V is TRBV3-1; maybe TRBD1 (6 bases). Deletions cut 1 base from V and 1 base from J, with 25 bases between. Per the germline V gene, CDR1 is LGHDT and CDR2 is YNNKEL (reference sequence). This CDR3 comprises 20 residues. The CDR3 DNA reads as TGTGCCAGCAGCCAAGGGGTCCAGGGGTATAATGCTGCGGGGAACACTGAAGCTTTCTTT. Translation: CASSQGVQGYNAAGNTEAFF.

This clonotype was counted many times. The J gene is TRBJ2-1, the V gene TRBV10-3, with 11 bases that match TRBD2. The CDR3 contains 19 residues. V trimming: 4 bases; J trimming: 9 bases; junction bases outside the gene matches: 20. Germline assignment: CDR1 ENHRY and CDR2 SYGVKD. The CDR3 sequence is CAISGPTSGRNMEVGEQFF. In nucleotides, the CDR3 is TGTGCCATCAGTGGGCCCACTAGCGGGAGAAATATGGAGGTGGGTGAGCAGTTCTTC.

The CDR3 spells CASSQELSREAFF. The CDR3 bases are TGTGCCAGCAGCCAAGAGCTGAGCAGGGAAGCTTTCTTT. The gene calls are TRBV4-2 and TRBJ1-1; no clear D. The CDR3 is made up of 13 amino acids. The V gene lost 0 bases and the J gene lost 8 bases, with 10 bases spanning the gap. Germline V gene sequence: CDR1 LGHNA, CDR2 YNFKEQ.

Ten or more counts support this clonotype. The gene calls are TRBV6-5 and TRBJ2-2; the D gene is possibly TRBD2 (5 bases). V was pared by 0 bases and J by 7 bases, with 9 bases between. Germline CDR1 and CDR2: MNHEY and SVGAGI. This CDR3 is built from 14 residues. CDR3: CASSYSNGIGELFF. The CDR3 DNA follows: TGTGCCAGCAGTTACTCGAACGGGATCGGGGAGCTGTTTTTT.

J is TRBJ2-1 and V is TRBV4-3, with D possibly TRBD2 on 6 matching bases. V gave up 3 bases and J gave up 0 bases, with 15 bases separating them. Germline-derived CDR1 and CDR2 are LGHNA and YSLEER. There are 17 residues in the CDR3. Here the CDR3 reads CASSHRPSASSYNEQFF. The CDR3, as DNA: TGCGCCAGCAGCCACCGCCCTAGCGCCAGCTCCTACAATGAGCAGTTCTTC.